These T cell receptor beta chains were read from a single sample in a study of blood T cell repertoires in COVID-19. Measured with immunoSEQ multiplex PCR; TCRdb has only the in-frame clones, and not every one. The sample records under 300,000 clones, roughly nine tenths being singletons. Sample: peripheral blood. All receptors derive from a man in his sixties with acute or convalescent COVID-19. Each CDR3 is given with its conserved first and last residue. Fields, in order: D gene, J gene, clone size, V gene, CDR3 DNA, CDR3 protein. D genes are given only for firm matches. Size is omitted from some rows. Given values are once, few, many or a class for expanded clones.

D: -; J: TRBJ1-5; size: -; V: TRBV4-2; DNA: TGTGCCAGCAGCCAGCAGTATAGCAATCAGCCCCAGCATTTT; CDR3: CASSQQYSNQPQHF
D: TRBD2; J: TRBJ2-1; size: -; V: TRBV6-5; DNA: TGTGCCAGCAGTTCCCCCTTAGCGGGAGTGGTCGATGAGCAGTTCTTC; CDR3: CASSSPLAGVVDEQFF
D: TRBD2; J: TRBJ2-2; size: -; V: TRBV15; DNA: TGTGCCACCAGCAGAGATTTAGCGGGTACCGGGGAGCTGTTTTTT; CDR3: CATSRDLAGTGELFF
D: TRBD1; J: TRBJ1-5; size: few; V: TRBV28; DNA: TGTGCCAGCAGTTCGGACAGGGAGGACAATCAGCCCCAGCATTTT; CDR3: CASSSDREDNQPQHF
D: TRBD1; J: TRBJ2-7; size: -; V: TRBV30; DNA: TGTGCCTGGAGGAGGCAGGGGGCCTACGAGCAGTACTTC; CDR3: CAWRRQGAYEQYF
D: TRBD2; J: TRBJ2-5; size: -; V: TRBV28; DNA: TGTGCCAGCAGTGCGACTAGCGGCTTGGGAGAGACCCAGTACTTC; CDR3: CASSATSGLGETQYF
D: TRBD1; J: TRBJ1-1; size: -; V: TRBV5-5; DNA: TGTGCCAGCAGCTTGCAGATGACAGGGGGTTTTACTGAAGCTTTCTTT; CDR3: CASSLQMTGGFTEAFF
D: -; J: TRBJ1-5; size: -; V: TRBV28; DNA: TGTGCCAGCAGTCTTCACGACAGCCCTAGCAATCAGCCCCAGCATTTT; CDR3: CASSLHDSPSNQPQHF
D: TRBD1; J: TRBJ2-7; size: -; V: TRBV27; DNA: TGTGCCAGCACGCCCGCCGGGACAGTCCGCGAGCAGTACTTC; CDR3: CASTPAGTVREQYF
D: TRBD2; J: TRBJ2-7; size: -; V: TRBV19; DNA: TGTGCCAGTAGATGGGCGGGGGGCGGCTCCTACGAGCAGTACTTC; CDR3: CASRWAGGGSYEQYF
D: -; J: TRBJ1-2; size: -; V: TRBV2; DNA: TGTGCCAGCAGTGGCCAGTCCAAGTATGGCTACACCTTC; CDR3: CASSGQSKYGYTF
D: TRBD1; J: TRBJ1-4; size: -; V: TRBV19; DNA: TGTGCCAGTAGTATCCCGGTGTGGACAGGGGATGAAAAACTGTTTTTT; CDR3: CASSIPVWTGDEKLFF
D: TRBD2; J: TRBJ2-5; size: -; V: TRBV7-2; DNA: TGTGCCAGCAGACGGCCGGGAGGGGGTAGTCAAGAGACCCAGTACTTC; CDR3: CASRRPGGGSQETQYF
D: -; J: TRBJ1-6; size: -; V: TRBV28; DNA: TGTGCCAGCAGCTCACCGGGACAAGTTGAATCACCCCTCCACTTT; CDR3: CASSSPGQVESPLHF
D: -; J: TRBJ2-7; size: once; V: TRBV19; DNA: TGTGCCAGTAGTATGAAGCATGGGAGCGAGCAGTACTTC; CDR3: CASSMKHGSEQYF
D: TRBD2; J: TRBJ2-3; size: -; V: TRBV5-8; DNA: TGTGCCAGCAATCCCGGGACTAGTCCCACAGATACGCAGTATTTT; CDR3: CASNPGTSPTDTQYF
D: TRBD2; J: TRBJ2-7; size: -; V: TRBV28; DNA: TGTGCCAGCAGTTTAGTAGCGGGACCCTCCTACGAGCAGTACTTC; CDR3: CASSLVAGPSYEQYF
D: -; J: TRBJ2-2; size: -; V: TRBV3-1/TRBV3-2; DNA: TGTGCCAGCAGCCAAGGGGGAAGAGGGTTGGCCGGGGAGCTGTTTTTT; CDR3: CASSQGGRGLAGELFF
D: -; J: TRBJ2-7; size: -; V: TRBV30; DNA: TGTGCCTGGAGCATTGGAGGTCCCGAGCAGTACTTC; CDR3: CAWSIGGPEQYF
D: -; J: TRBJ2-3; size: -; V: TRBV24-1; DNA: TGTGCCACCTCTCGGCGGTCTAGCACAGATACGCAGTATTTT; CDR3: CATSRRSSTDTQYF
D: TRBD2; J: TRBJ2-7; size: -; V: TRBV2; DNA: TGTGCCAGCAGTGTCAGCGGGATGTACGAGCAGTACTTC; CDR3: CASSVSGMYEQYF
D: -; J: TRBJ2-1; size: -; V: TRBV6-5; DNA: TGTGCCAGCACCTTACTAGACGAGCAGTTCTTC; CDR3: CASTLLDEQFF
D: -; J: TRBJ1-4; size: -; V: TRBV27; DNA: TGTGCCAGCAGTCTGACAGTGTCCTTTGTTGAAAAACTGTTTTTT; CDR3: CASSLTVSFVEKLFF
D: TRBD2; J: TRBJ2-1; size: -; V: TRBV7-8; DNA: TGTGCCAGCAGCCATGGACTAGCGGTTAACAATGAGCAGTTCTTC; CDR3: CASSHGLAVNNEQFF
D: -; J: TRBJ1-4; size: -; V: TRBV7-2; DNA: TGTGCCAGCAGCCCCACCGGAGCAACTAATGAAAAACTGTTTTTT; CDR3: CASSPTGATNEKLFF
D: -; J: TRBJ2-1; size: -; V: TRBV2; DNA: TGTGCCAGCAGTGATTATAGGGGGGGAGCGGACAATGAGCAGTTCTTC; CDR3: CASSDYRGGADNEQFF
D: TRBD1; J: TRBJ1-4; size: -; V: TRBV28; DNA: TGTGCCAGCAGTGGACAGGGAACAACAACTAATGAAAAACTGTTTTTT; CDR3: CASSGQGTTTNEKLFF
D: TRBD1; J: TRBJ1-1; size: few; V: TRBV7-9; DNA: TGTGCCAGCAGCTCTGGGACAGGGGGAAGCTTGGGTCGATTT; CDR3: CASSSGTGGSLGRF
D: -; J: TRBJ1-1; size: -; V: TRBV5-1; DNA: TGCGCCAGCAGCTTGGATGTCTTGAACACTGAAGCTTTCTTT; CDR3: CASSLDVLNTEAFF
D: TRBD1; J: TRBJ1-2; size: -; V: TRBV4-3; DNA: TGCGCCAGCAGCCAAGACCCGGGACAGCCTGGACGAGGCTACACCTTC; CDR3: CASSQDPGQPGRGYTF
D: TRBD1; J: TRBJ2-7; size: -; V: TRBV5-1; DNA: TGCGCCAGCAGCGTGGACAGGGAATACTACGAGCAGTACTTC; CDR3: CASSVDREYYEQYF
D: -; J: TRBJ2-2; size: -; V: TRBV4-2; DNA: TGTGCCAGCAGCCTCGGACAACTGAACACCGGGGAGCTGTTTTTT; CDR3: CASSLGQLNTGELFF
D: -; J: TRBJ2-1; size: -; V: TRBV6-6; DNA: TGTGCCAGCAGTTCCTCCCAGGGCCAGTTCTTC; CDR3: CASSSSQGQFF
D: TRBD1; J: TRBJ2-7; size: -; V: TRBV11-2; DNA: TGTGCCAGCAGCTTAGATCGGGACAGCTTCCTCTCCTACGAGCAGTACTTC; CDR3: CASSLDRDSFLSYEQYF
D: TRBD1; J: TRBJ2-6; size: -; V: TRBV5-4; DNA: TGTGCCAGCAGCTCAGCCGGGACAGGGCCCTCTGGGGCCAACGTCCTGACTTTC; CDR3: CASSSAGTGPSGANVLTF
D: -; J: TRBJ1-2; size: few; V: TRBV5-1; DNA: TGCGCCAGCAGCCCCCGTCCTGCCGCGGCAGACTATGGCTACACCTTC; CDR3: CASSPRPAAADYGYTF
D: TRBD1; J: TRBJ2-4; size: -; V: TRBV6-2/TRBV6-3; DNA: TGTGCCAGCAGTTTGGGACAGGGCAGAAACATTCAGTACTTC; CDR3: CASSLGQGRNIQYF
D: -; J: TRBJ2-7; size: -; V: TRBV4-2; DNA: TGTGCCAGCAGCCAAGTGAGGGGATGGGAGGACTACGAGCAGTACTTC; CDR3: CASSQVRGWEDYEQYF
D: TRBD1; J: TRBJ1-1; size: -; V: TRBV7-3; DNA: TGTGCCAGCAGCACCGGGACAGCGAACACTGAAGCTTTCTTT; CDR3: CASSTGTANTEAFF
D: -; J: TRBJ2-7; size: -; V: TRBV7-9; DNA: TGTGCCAGCACCCCGACAGGAACAAACTACGAGCAGTACTTC; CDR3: CASTPTGTNYEQYF
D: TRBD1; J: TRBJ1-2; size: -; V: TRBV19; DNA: TGTGCCAGTAACCAAGGGACAGGGGGCCATGGCTACACCTTC; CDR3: CASNQGTGGHGYTF
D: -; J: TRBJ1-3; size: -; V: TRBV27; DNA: TGTGCCAGCGTCGGCTGGGGGGGATCTGGAAACACCATATATTTT; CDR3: CASVGWGGSGNTIYF